This T cell receptor (beta chain) originates from a study of naive and memory T cell subsets (dated 2017 in TCRdb). Regarding the research as a whole: The study applied an open-source, UMI-based TCR alpha and beta sequencing pipeline to sorted naive and memory peripheral blood T cell subsets. IgG serology results and the functional CMV T cell responses were in complete agreement. RNA was DNase-treated and reverse transcribed with TCR constant-region primers, mostly using SuperScript III.

General study outcomes and caveats: In both CD4 and CD8 cells, the Gini index increased while Shannon and inverse Simpson diversity decreased from naive through CM, EM and EMRA. A clonotype was defined as a single alpha or beta chain sequence rather than as a paired alpha/beta receptor. No ground truth was available to validate the repertoire findings for the naive and memory subsets. Once error correction was done, more than 85% of naive TCR sequences showed up just once, which made the naive abundance distributions much steeper than those of the memory subsets. RNA-based TCR counts may be affected by expression changes linked to T cell activation and differentiation. A power law was followed by TCR abundance, with an exponent that differed between naive and memory subsets but was consistent across the three individuals. A few larger clonotypes were present in naive repertoires, especially CD8 naive repertoires, and these clonotypes were possibly memory cells re-expressing CD45RA.

From the second PCR step on, the TCR alpha and beta chain libraries were amplified in separate reactions. Donor CMV status was determined by IFNgamma production from CD4+ T cells after overnight stimulation of fresh PBMCs with CMV viral lysate. Using Miltenyi beads, CD4 T cells were first positively selected, and CD8 T cells were then positively selected from the CD4-negative fraction. Cells were stained for CD3, CD4, CD8, CD45RA, CD27 and a live/dead dye and were sorted on a BD Aria II into four subsets based on CD45RA and CD27. Blood came from a few healthy volunteers, each fractionated into CD4 and CD8 T cells and then into four differentiation subsets. Approximately 120 ml of peripheral blood was taken from each donor, and PBMC were separated by density-gradient centrifugation on Ficoll-Paque PLUS. Sorted cells were lysed in RLT buffer, and RNA was extracted with a Qiagen RNeasy kit and stored at -80°C.

The library was produced with UMI-ligation and nested PCR. The beta constant-region primer was an equimolar mix of two oligonucleotides covering both TRBC1 and TRBC2. The ligated cDNA went through four rounds of PCR with nested alpha and beta constant-region primers together with the SP2 primer. A single-stranded oligonucleotide bearing the SP2 primer plus a 12-nucleotide UMI was ligated onto the 3' end of the cDNA by T4 RNA ligase 1. The ligation reaction was kept at 16 degrees C for about 20-24 hours. PCR2 was usually performed as a SYBR Green qPCR and halted at a preset threshold so that over-amplification would not occur. Apart from the first purification, every purification step used Agencourt AMPure XP magnetic beads. Libraries were quantified by Qubit and checked on a TapeStation, with a main peak expected near 650 bp. Sequencing of the pooled libraries was done on an Illumina MiSeq using v2 2x251 paired-end kits, which typically yielded roughly 0.95-2.2 million reads per sample. Each sample's library went into the pool at 4 to 5 nM, and about 4.5-7% PhiX was added to help with cluster recognition. In the authors' own workflow: FASTQ reads processed by Demultiplexor were assigned V and J genes by Decombinator through tag matching that tolerated a single base-pair mismatch. Collapsinator relied on UMIs to fix sequencing errors as well as frequency errors caused by PCR heterogeneity. CDR3Translator translated TCRs and extracted CDR3s from the conserved cysteine to the FGXG phenylalanine, flagging non-productive sequences. Repertoires were subsampled to equal numbers of UMI-defined TCRs before Gini, Shannon entropy and inverse Simpson indices were calculated. Within the linear range, a power law was fitted to clonotype abundance distributions using maximum likelihood. Similar UMI counts, unique TCR numbers and clonal distributions were obtained with the pipeline and with MIGEC on one naive CD8 sample. One analysis removed from the naive repertoire any naive TCRs that were also found in any memory subset from the same donor. Repertoires were searched for about 7,300 CMV-associated CDR3 sequences compiled from VDJdb and a published dataset. TCRdb cleaned the public reads at Q25 with fastp, built clones with MiXCR and kept in-frame beta chains. Rows are unified per CDR3 protein, each entry keeping the most common DNA and genes. None of the V and J calls come from the authors' own analysis; TCRdb made them. Across this sample there are approximately 140,000 distinct CDR3 sequences, with 15% to 25% seen only once. Clones ranked in the top ten supply about 0.57% of the sample.

Of note for this clonotype: The target of this receptor is not known. Per-base quality was not reported, and no clone a single base away is much larger than it.

CDR1 and CDR2 are drawn from the germline V gene: SNHLY, FYNNEI. From the cysteine through the phenylalanine, the CDR3 covers 14 amino acids. Just the 42-base CDR3 DNA is kept, in frame starting at base 1. The V and J ends are trimmed by 3 bases and 5 bases, leaving 13 bases between them. The sequencing input was naive CD8+ T cells from blood. Reading the label with the study, this specimen's cell subset or site is: naive T cells, CD45RA high CD27+. This clonotype originated in a human donor in good health. The chain employs TRBV2 and TRBJ1-1, with an unclear D gene assignment. The nucleotide sequence is TGTGCCAGCAGTGACCCGGGTGGATCGACTGAAGCTTTCTTT. The resulting protein is CASSDPGGSTEAFF.